The entry that follows covers one T cell receptor beta chain sequence. The data derive from a study of control samples from healthy donors and cancer patients. This table comes from immunoSEQ multiplex PCR, and its TCRdb copy is limited to in-frame clones, with some not included. This table holds about 55,000 clones, more than 95% found once. The CDR3 consists of 15 residues. Germline values: CDR1 SGHRS, CDR2 YFSETQ. The V gene lost 4 bases and the J gene lost 5 bases, with 15 bases spanning the gap. The TCR comes from a young woman in good health. The sample consisted of blood. The chain recombines TRBV5-1 with TRBJ2-2; a weak D match, TRBD2 (7 bases). The CDR3 region has the DNA TGCGCCAGCAGCCCTGGGGGGGCGCCGACCGGGGAGCTGTTTTTT. It yields the protein CASSPGGAPTGELFF. Filled out from reference TRBV5-1 and TRBJ2-2, the complete variable domain reads KAGVTQTPRYLIKTRGQQVTLSCSPISGHRSVSWYQQTPGQGLQFLFEYFSETQRNKGNFPGRFSGRQFSNSRSEMNVSTLELGDSALYLCASSPGGAPTGELFFGEGSRLTVL.